This T cell receptor beta chain is from a study of monozygotic twins with inflammatory bowel disease. Whole-study findings and limits: Twins with IBD had fewer clonotypes in common with others than healthy twins, particularly during disease activity. The existence of one strong signal or clonotype linked to IBD lacked support. Different subtypes (of T cells) could not be told apart from one another.

The CDR3 consists of 19 residues. Germline lookup yields CDR1 KGHSH and CDR2 LQKENI. On this clonotype: Its antigen remains unidentified.

Generation of cDNA took place in eight separate reactions per sample. TCRdb reworked the 5' RACE reads into one entry per CDR3 protein, no DNA. The table gives just over 300,000 distinct CDR3 sequences; the top ten clones make up approximately 5.9% of it. The TCR sequence derives from a human donor with ulcerative colitis or Crohn's disease, or a healthy co-twin of an affected twin (not recorded which). The specimen was blood. The chain joins TRBV18 to TRBJ2-3; the D call of TRBD2 rests on TCRdb alone, since no DNA is present to check it. The CDR3: CASSPLGTSGGLSTDTQYF. The entire variable domain, with the rest obtained from reference TRBV18 and TRBJ2-3, is as follows: NAGVMQNPRHLVRRRGQEARLRCSPMKGHSHVYWYRQLPEEGLKFMVYLQKENIIDESGMPKERFSAEFPKEGPSILRIQQVVRGDSAAYFCASSPLGTSGGLSTDTQYFGPGTRLTVL.